This T cell receptor beta chain was found in a study of blood T cell repertoires in COVID-19. Turning to the study itself: Acute and convalescent COVID-19 samples came from the United States, Italy and Spain. Nucleic acid was either cDNA or gDNA, and it came from T cells, B-cell-depleted T cells, or PBMCs.

The CDR3 is made up of 13 amino acids. Deletions cut 6 bases from V and 5 bases from J, with 12 bases between. Germline values: CDR1 KGHSH, CDR2 LQKENI. Original analysis: Nucleated cell counts were estimated from reference gene primer amplification. The repertoire was sequenced with immunoSEQ multiplex PCR; TCRdb's copy has only in-frame clones and lacks some. V and J calls plus clone size are reproduced from that table; the DNA served to infer D and trimming. The sample includes fewer than 250,000 clones, approximately 82% of them seen just once. This clone was seen more than once but under ten times.

The rearrangement links TRBV18 to TRBJ2-3; perhaps TRBD2 as D (5 bases). Sequences were obtained from peripheral blood. This TCR derives from a woman aged 80 or over with acute or convalescent COVID-19. CDR3 DNA sequence: TGTGCCAGCTCCCCCGGACTGGAAGATACGCAGTATTTT. Translating it yields CASSPGLEDTQYF.